This TCR beta chain was captured in a study of identical twins. This clonotype appeared a few times. MiXCR was run by TCRdb on the 5' RACE reads, yielding one entry per CDR3 protein. The table has about 570,000 distinct CDR3 sequences, approximately 9.6% seen once. The CDR3 loop spans 15 amino acids. The germline CDR1 and CDR2 sequences are LNHDA and SQIVND (reference sequence). V was trimmed by 3 bases and J by 4 bases, leaving 12 bases between them. The same sample was also studied in work on yellow fever vaccine responses in identical twins. In that study: Reported findings indicate that twins' vaccine T cell responses seemed partially convergent, partially personalized.

The chain combines TRBV19 with TRBJ2-2; D is undetermined. The sequence was obtained from a woman in her late teens or twenties in good health. Input material: PBMCs. The CDR3 loop is CASSILSAATGELFF. The CDR3 DNA follows: TGTGCCAGTAGTATTCTCTCCGCCGCCACCGGGGAGCTGTTTTTT.